The next 27 T cell receptor beta chains were all read from a single sample in a study of T cell responses to AZD1222 COVID-19 vaccine. The data were produced by immunoSEQ multiplex PCR, yet TCRdb's version contains in-frame clones alone and is incomplete. The sample includes 130,000 to 150,000 clones, 75% to 90% of them seen just once. Specimen: peripheral blood, collected on day 0 of MenACWY control vaccination. These receptors originate from an adult in good health.

The chain employs TRBV6-4 and TRBJ2-2, with TRBD2 matching 7 bases. J was trimmed by 6 bases and V by 5 bases; bases with no gene match: 6. CDR1 MRHNA and CDR2 SNTAGT come from the germline V gene. This CDR3 comprises 14 residues. The CDR3 sequence: CASSWTREAGELFF. The CDR3 DNA sequence: TGTGCCAGCAGTTGGACTAGGGAGGCCGGGGAGCTGTTTTTT.

The gene calls are TRBV5-5 and TRBJ1-2; 7 positions agree with TRBD1. V gave up 5 bases and J gave up 10 bases; unmatched junction bases: 8. This CDR3 has 12 amino acids. CDR1 and CDR2 (germline): SGHKS, YYEKEE (reference sequence). This CDR3 is CASSLRTGLYTF. The CDR3 DNA is TGTGCCAGCAGTCTTCGGACAGGCCTCTACACCTTC.

J is TRBJ2-2 and V is TRBV5-1; tentatively, D is TRBD1 (5 bases). Germline loops: CDR1 SGHRS, CDR2 YFSETQ. The CDR3 loop spans 14 amino acids. V was shortened by 0 bases and J by 4 bases, with 7 bases between the two germline ends. The CDR3 DNA is TGCGCCAGCAGCTTGGCCCAGGGCACCGGGGAGCTGTTTTTT. Translating it yields CASSLAQGTGELFF.

The rearrangement uses TRBV9 and TRBJ1-2, with 8 bases lining up with TRBD1. Germline CDR1 reads SGDLS; CDR2 reads YYNGEE. The V gene end was trimmed by 4 bases and the J gene end by 8 bases; junction bases not matched to a gene: 7. The CDR3 loop spans 13 amino acids. The CDR3 nucleotides read TGTGCCAGCAGCCAAGGACAGGGAGGCGGCTACACCTTC. Translation: CASSQGQGGGYTF.

The chain recombines TRBV15 with TRBJ2-1; D not certain. The CDR3 totals 14 residues. Germline CDR1 is LNHNV and CDR2 is YYDKDF (reference sequence). V shed 3 bases and J shed 12 bases, with 18 bases lying between them. CDR3 nucleotide sequence: TGTGCCACCAGCAGCCCGCCAAGGGCAGAAAGGCAGTTCTTC. The encoded protein is CATSSPPRAERQFF.

On this clone itself: The junction departs from the called germline gene at one end, perhaps through a read error. The chain employs TRBV30 and TRBJ1-6; D gene uncertain. This CDR3 is 12 amino acids long. Germline V gives CDR1 GTSNPN, CDR2 SVGIG (reference sequence). CDR3 amino acids: CARRSGFSPLHF. The CDR3 nucleotides read TGTGCCCGGAGGAGCGGTTTTTCACCCCTCCACTTT.

The chain uses TRBV18 and TRBJ2-6, with D possibly TRBD1 on 6 matching bases. The CDR3 has 16 residues. Between the trimmed V and J ends, which lost 2 bases and 0 bases, there was a span of 8 bases. Germline V gene sequence: CDR1 KGHSH, CDR2 LQKENI. CDR3 region: CASSPNRDSGANVLTF. CDR3 DNA sequence: TGTGCCAGCTCACCAAACAGGGACTCTGGGGCCAACGTCCTGACTTTC.

V usage is TRBV28 and J usage is TRBJ1-1; 7 bases are shared with TRBD1. The CDR3 consists of 15 residues. Germline V lookup: CDR1 MDHEN, CDR2 SYDVKM. The junction had 8 bases not matched to a gene; V was cut back by 3 bases and J by 4 bases. The CDR3 is CASSFHGDRATEAFF. Written as DNA, the CDR3 is TGTGCCAGCAGTTTCCATGGAGACAGGGCCACTGAAGCTTTCTTT.

The V gene is TRBV10-3, the J gene TRBJ2-7, with 11 positions matching TRBD2. Per the germline V gene, CDR1 is ENHRY and CDR2 is SYGVKD. The CDR3 has 18 amino acids. Germline trimming cut 3 bases from V and 2 bases from J; bases unmatched to any gene: 12. The CDR3 protein is CAISEAGTSGARTYEQYF. CDR3 bases: TGTGCCATCAGTGAAGCCGGGACTAGCGGTGCGAGAACCTACGAGCAGTACTTC.

This clone was recorded a few times. This chain uses TRBV3-1 (or the pseudogene TRBV3-2) with TRBJ1-4; perhaps TRBD1 as D (5 bases). This CDR3 is 18 amino acids long. The V and J ends lost 1 base and 0 bases respectively, with 15 bases between them. CDR1 and CDR2 (germline): LGHDT, YNNKEL (reference sequence). CDR3 coding DNA: TGTGCCAGCAGCCAAGTGGGACGGCTGGCCGCAACTAATGAAAAACTGTTTTTT. This sequence encodes CASSQVGRLAATNEKLFF.

The CDR3 loop reads CASSNNRYGYTF. The CDR3, as DNA: TGTGCCAGCTCAAATAACAGATATGGCTACACCTTC. The chain has TRBV18 and TRBJ1-2; D remains ambiguous. The CDR3 is 12 residues long. Trimming took 5 bases from V and 5 from J, leaving 9 bases between them. In germline, CDR1 is KGHSH, CDR2 LQKENI.

The CDR3 sequence is CASSPHGGASSYEQYF. CDR3 coding DNA: TGTGCCAGCAGCCCCCACGGAGGGGCGAGCTCCTACGAGCAGTACTTC. The J gene is TRBJ2-7, the V gene TRBV7-8; D might be TRBD2 (6 bases). Germline CDR1 is SGHVS and CDR2 is FQNEAQ. This CDR3 region has 16 residues. V was trimmed by 5 bases and J by 0 bases, leaving 17 bases between them.

The V call is TRBV27, the J call TRBJ1-5; D is perhaps TRBD1 (5 bases). Germline assignment: CDR1 MNHEY and CDR2 SMNVEV (reference sequence). CDR3 length: 13 residues. The V and J ends lost 8 bases and 3 bases respectively, with 11 bases between them. CDR3 sequence reads: CASARTINQPQHF. In DNA form, the CDR3 reads TGTGCCAGCGCGAGGACAATCAATCAGCCCCAGCATTTT.

The chain is built from TRBV10-1 and TRBJ2-7; 10 nucleotides align to TRBD1. V gave up 9 bases and J gave up 6 bases; unmatched junction bases: 11. CDR3 length equals 14 residues. Per the germline V gene, CDR1 is WNHNN and CDR2 is SYGVQD (reference sequence). CDR3 sequence (DNA): TGCGCCAGGGAACCTCCGGGACAGGGGCCCGAGCAGTACTTC. Encoded protein: CAREPPGQGPEQYF.

The CDR3 region has the DNA TGCAGCGTTCAGCTCAGGTCTTTGGATACGCAGTATTTT. Encoded protein: CSVQLRSLDTQYF. V is TRBV29-1 and J is TRBJ2-3, with unresolved D. CDR1 and CDR2 (germline): SQVTM, ANQGSEA. V was cut by 5 bases and J by 6 bases, with 15 bases left in between. The CDR3 extends over 13 amino acids.

The chain has TRBV3-1 (or the pseudogene TRBV3-2) and TRBJ2-1; unclear D gene. This CDR3 has 12 amino acids. The germline gives CDR1 LGHDT, CDR2 YNNKEL (reference sequence). Trimming pared 2 bases from V and 10 bases from J, leaving 9 bases between. This CDR3 is CASSQNVGEQFF. In nucleotides, the CDR3 is TGTGCCAGCAGCCAAAACGTAGGGGAGCAGTTCTTC.

DNA of the CDR3: TGCGCCAGCAGCGCACAGGGTAGTGGGACGACAGATACGCAGTATTTT. Translated: CASSAQGSGTTDTQYF. The rearrangement uses TRBV4-1 and TRBJ2-3; maybe TRBD1 (6 bases). Germline V CDR1 and CDR2: MGHRA, YSYEKL. This CDR3 is built from 16 residues. Between the trimmed V and J ends, which lost 5 bases and 3 bases, there was a span of 18 bases.

This chain connects TRBV28 to TRBJ1-2; D ambiguous. The CDR3 length is 16 residues. Germline loops: CDR1 MDHEN, CDR2 SYDVKM. V was cut by 5 bases and J by 5 bases, with 21 bases left in between. The CDR3 protein is CASSTRATPARYGYTF. CDR3 nucleotide sequence: TGTGCCAGCAGTACACGGGCCACCCCGGCGAGATATGGCTACACCTTC.

J is TRBJ2-3 and V is TRBV11-3, with 9 bases fitting TRBD2. Germline CDR1 and CDR2: SGHNT and YENEEA. V shed 4 bases, J shed 8 bases, and the junction held 10 bases outside the gene matches. CDR3 size: 15 residues. CDR3 nucleotides: TGTGCCAGCAGCTCCGCGGCGGGGGGGCCGGCTACGCAGTATTTT. This encodes CASSSAAGGPATQYF.

V is TRBV29-1 and J is TRBJ1-3; 8 nucleotides line up with TRBD1. Trimming cost V 6 bases and J 4 bases; bases outside gene matches: 11. Germline V lookup: CDR1 SQVTM, CDR2 ANQGSEA. The CDR3 consists of 15 residues. Here the CDR3 reads CSVLRLQGEGNTIYF. DNA of the CDR3: TGCAGCGTCTTGAGATTACAGGGGGAAGGAAACACCATATATTTT.

This clone has a handful of counts. The chain couples TRBV5-5 to TRBJ1-1; the D is unclear. CDR1 and CDR2 (germline): SGHKS, YYEKEE (reference sequence). V shed 4 bases and J shed 2 bases, with 12 bases lying between them. The CDR3 is made up of 14 amino acids. CDR3 nucleotide sequence: TGTGCCAGCAGCGTCCTCCCCGGAAACACTGAAGCTTTCTTT. Amino acids: CASSVLPGNTEAFF.

The chain links TRBV3-1 (or the pseudogene TRBV3-2) to TRBJ2-2; perhaps TRBD2 as D (6 bases). The V and J ends lost 0 bases and 8 bases respectively, with 13 bases between them. Per the germline V gene, CDR1 is LGHDT and CDR2 is YNNKEL (reference sequence). This CDR3 contains 15 residues. CDR3 sequence reads: CASSQDRGIVGELFF. Written as DNA, the CDR3 is TGTGCCAGCAGCCAAGATCGGGGGATCGTTGGGGAGCTGTTTTTT.

Only a few counts were recorded for this clone. This chain connects TRBV19 to TRBJ1-1, with a tentative D call TRBD1 (5 bases). The CDR3 contains 11 residues. The V end lost 7 bases, the J end lost 7 bases, and 10 bases lay between the germline ends. Germline V lookup: CDR1 LNHDA, CDR2 SQIVND (reference sequence). The CDR3 reads CASTQGFEAFF. CDR3 DNA: TGTGCCAGTACTCAGGGTTTTGAAGCTTTCTTT.

This rearrangement joins TRBV27 to TRBJ1-4; possibly TRBD1 for D (5 bases). CDR3 length equals 15 residues. The ends were cut back, 1 base at V and 8 bases at J, with 14 bases in the middle. CDR1 is MNHEY and CDR2 is SMNVEV in the germline V gene (reference sequence). CDR3 nucleotides: TGTGCCAGCAGTTTATTGGGAACGGGGGGGGAAAAACTGTTTTTT. This gives the protein CASSLLGTGGEKLFF.

This clone was seen once. The chain combines TRBV3-1 (or the pseudogene TRBV3-2) with TRBJ1-4; D is uncertain. This CDR3 region has 15 residues. Trimming shortened V by 1 base and J by 2 bases, and 8 bases separated the two germline ends. Per the germline V gene, CDR1 is LGHDT and CDR2 is YNNKEL (reference sequence). The CDR3 DNA reads TGTGCCAGCAGCCAAGTCTTGTCGACTAATGAAAAACTGTTTTTT. It specifies CASSQVLSTNEKLFF.

J is TRBJ2-3 and V is TRBV5-5; 8 bases agree with TRBD2. CDR3 size: 18 residues. V shed 0 bases, J shed 2 bases, and the junction held 11 bases outside the gene matches. The germline gives CDR1 SGHKS, CDR2 YYEKEE (reference sequence). CDR3 residues: CASSLEHGGASITDTQYF. Written as DNA, the CDR3 is TGTGCCAGCAGCTTGGAGCACGGGGGGGCGTCCATCACAGATACGCAGTATTTT. The entire variable domain, with the rest obtained from reference TRBV5-5 and TRBJ2-3, is as follows: DAGVTQSPTHLIKTRGQQVTLRCSPISGHKSVSWYQQVLGQGPQFIFQYYEKEERGRGNFPDRFSARQFPNYSSELNVNALLLGDSALYLCASSLEHGGASITDTQYFGPGTRLTVL.

This sequence joins TRBV7-2 and TRBJ1-2; tentative D call: TRBD1 (5 bases). The CDR3 loop spans 12 amino acids. Germline lookup yields CDR1 SGHTA and CDR2 FQGNSA. Trimming stripped 6 bases from V and 8 bases from J, with 13 bases between. For the CDR3, the DNA is TGTGCCAGCAGTTTGGGACCTGGGGGCTACACCTTC. Its translation: CASSLGPGGYTF.